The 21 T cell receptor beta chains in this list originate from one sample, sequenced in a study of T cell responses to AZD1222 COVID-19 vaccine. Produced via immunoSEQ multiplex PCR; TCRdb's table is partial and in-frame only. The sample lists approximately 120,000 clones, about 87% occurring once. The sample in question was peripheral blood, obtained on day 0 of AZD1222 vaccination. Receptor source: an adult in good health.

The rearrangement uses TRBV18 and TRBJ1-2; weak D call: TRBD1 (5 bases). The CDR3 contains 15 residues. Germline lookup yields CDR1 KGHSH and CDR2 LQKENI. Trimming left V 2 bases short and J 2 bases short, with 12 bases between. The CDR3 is CASSPARDSNYGYTF. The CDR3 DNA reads TGTGCCAGCTCACCAGCCAGGGACTCAAACTATGGCTACACCTTC. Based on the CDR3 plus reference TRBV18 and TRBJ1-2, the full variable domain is NAGVMQNPRHLVRRRGQEARLRCSPMKGHSHVYWYRQLPEEGLKFMVYLQKENIIDESGMPKERFSAEFPKEGPSILRIQQVVRGDSAAYFCASSPARDSNYGYTFGSGTRLTVV.

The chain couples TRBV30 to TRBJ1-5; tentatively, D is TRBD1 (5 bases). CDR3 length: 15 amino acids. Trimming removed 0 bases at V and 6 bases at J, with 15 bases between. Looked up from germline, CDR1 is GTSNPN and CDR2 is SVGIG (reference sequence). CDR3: CAWSVRAGTGQPQHF. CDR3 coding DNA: TGTGCCTGGAGTGTAAGGGCAGGGACCGGTCAGCCCCAGCATTTT.

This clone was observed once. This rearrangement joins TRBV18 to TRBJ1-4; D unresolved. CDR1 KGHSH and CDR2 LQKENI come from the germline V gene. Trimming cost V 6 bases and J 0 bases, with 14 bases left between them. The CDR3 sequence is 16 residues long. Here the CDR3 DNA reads TGTGCCAGCTCCTCCGCTCCGCCTGCAACTAATGAAAAACTGTTTTTT. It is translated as CASSSAPPATNEKLFF. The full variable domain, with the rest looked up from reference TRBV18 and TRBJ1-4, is NAGVMQNPRHLVRRRGQEARLRCSPMKGHSHVYWYRQLPEEGLKFMVYLQKENIIDESGMPKERFSAEFPKEGPSILRIQQVVRGDSAAYFCASSSAPPATNEKLFFGSGTQLSVL.

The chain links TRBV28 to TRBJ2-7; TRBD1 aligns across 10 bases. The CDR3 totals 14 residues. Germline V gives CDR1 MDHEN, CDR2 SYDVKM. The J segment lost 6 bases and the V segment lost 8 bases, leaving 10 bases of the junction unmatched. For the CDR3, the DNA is TGTGCCAGCGGTATATGGACAGGGGGGTTCGAGCAGTACTTC. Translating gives CASGIWTGGFEQYF. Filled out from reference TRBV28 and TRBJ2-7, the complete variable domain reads DVKVTQSSRYLVKRTGEKVFLECVQDMDHENMFWYRQDPGLGLRLIYFSYDVKMKEKGDIPEGYSVSREKKERFSLILESASTNQTSMYLCASGIWTGGFEQYFGPGTRLTVT.

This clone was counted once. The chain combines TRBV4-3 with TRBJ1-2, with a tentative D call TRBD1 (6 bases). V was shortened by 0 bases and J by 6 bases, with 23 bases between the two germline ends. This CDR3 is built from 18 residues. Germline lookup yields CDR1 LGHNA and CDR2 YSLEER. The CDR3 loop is CASSQERGGTLSLHGYTF. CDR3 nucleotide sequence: TGCGCCAGCAGCCAAGAAAGGGGGGGGACCCTTTCTCTGCATGGCTACACCTTC.

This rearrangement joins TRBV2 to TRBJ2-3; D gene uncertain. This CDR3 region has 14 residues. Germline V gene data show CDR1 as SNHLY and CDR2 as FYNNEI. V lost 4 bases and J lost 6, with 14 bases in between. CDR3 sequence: CASSAATPGDTQYF. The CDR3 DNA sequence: TGTGCCAGCAGTGCAGCCACCCCGGGTGATACGCAGTATTTT.

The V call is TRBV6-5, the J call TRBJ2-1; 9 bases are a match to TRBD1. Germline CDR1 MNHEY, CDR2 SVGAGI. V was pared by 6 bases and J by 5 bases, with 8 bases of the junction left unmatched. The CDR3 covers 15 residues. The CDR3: CASRYRGPANNEQFF. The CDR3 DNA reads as TGTGCCAGCAGGTACAGGGGGCCGGCTAACAATGAGCAGTTCTTC.

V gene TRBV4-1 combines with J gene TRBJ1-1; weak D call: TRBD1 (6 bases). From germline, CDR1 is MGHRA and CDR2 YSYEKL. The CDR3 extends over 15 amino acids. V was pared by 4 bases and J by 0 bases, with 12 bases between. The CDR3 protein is CASSPEQGMNTEAFF. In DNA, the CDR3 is TGCGCCAGCAGCCCTGAACAGGGAATGAACACTGAAGCTTTCTTT.

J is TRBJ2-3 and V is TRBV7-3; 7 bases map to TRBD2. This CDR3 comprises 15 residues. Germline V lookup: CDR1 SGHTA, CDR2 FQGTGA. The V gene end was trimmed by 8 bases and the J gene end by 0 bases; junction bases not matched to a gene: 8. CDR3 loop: CASRLSGSSTDTQYF. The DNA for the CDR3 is TGTGCCAGCCGCCTTAGCGGGTCTAGCACAGATACGCAGTATTTT.

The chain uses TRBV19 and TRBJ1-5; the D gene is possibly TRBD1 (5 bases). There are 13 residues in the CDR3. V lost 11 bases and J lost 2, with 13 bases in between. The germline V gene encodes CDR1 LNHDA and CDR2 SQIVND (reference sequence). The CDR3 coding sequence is TGTGCCGGGGGTCTGAGGGGCAATCAGCCCCAGCATTTT. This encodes CAGGLRGNQPQHF.

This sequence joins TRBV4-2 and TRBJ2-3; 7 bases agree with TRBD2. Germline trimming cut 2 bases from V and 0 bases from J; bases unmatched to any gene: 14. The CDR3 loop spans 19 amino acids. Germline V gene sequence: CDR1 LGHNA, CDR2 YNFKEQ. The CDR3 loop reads CASSQSLLTSRASTDTQYF. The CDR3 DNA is TGTGCCAGCAGCCAAAGCTTATTGACTAGCCGAGCTAGCACAGATACGCAGTATTTT.

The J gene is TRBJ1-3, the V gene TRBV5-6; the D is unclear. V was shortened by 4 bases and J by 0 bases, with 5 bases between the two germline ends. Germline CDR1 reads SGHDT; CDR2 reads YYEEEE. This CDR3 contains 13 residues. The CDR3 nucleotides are TGTGCCAGCAGCCCGAGCTCTGGAAACACCATATATTTT. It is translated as CASSPSSGNTIYF.

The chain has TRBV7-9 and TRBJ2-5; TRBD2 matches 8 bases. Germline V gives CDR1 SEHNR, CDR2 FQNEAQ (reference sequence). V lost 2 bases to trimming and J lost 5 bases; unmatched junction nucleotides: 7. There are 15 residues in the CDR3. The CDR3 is CASSLTSAGVETQYF. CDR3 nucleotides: TGTGCCAGCAGCTTAACTTCAGCGGGAGTTGAGACCCAGTACTTC.

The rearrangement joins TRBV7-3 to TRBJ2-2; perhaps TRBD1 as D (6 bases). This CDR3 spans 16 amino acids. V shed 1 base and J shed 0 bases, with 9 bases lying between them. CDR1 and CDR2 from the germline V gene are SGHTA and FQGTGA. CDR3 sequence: CASSLSRDTNTGELFF. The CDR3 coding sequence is TGTGCCAGCAGCTTAAGTCGGGACACGAACACCGGGGAGCTGTTTTTT.

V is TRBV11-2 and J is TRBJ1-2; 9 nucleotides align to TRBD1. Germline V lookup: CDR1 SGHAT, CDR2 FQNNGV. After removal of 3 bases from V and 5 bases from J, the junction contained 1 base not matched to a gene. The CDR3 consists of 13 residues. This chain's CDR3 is CASSFGTGYGYTF. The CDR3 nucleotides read TGTGCCAGCAGCTTCGGGACAGGGTATGGCTACACCTTC.

The CDR3 nucleotides read TGCGCCAGCAGCTTCGGGACAGCGAACACTGAAGCTTTCTTT. Encoded protein: CASSFGTANTEAFF. The rearrangement uses TRBV5-1 and TRBJ1-1, with 7 bases identical to TRBD1. Germline values: CDR1 SGHRS, CDR2 YFSETQ. CDR3 length: 14 amino acids. V lost 2 bases to trimming and J lost 1 base; unmatched junction nucleotides: 2.

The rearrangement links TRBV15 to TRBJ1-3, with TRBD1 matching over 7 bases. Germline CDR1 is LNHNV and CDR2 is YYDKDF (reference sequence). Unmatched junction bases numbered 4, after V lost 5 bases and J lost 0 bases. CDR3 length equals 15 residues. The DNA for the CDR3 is TGTGCCACCAGCCCTCGGACAGGCTCTGGAAACACCATATATTTT. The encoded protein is CATSPRTGSGNTIYF.

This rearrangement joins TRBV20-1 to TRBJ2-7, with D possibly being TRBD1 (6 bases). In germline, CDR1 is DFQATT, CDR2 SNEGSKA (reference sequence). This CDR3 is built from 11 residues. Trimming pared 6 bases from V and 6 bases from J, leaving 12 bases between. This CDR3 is CSAPDRTEQYF. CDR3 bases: TGCAGTGCCCCAGACAGGACCGAGCAGTACTTC.

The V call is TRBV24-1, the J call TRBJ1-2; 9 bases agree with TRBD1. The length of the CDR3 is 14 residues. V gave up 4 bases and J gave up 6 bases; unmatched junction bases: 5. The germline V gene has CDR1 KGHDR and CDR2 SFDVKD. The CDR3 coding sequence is TGTGCCACCAGTGACGTTGGGACAGGGCATGGCTACACCTTC. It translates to CATSDVGTGHGYTF.

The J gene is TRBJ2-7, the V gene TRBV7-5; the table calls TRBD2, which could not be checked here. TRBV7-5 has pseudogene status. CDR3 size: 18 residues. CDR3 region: CVRSLGVGRVAISYEQYF. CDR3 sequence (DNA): TGTGTCAGAAGCTTAGGGGTCGGGAGGGTCGCTATCTCCTACGAGCAGTACTTC.

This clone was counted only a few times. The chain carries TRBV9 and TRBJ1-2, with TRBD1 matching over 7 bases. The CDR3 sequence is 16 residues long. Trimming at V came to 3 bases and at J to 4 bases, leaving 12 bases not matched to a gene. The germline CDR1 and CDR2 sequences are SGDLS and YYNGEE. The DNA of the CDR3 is TGTGCCAGCAGCGGCCACCGGGACAGAGTTCCCTATGGCTACACCTTC. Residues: CASSGHRDRVPYGYTF.